This record covers a single TCR beta chain. The data derive from a study of T cell repertoires in cytomegalovirus infection. Deletions cut 6 bases from V and 2 bases from J, with 9 bases between. The CDR3 sequence is 13 residues long. MiXCR, run by TCRdb on the reads, gives a single entry per CDR3 protein. Among approximately 170,000 distinct CDR3 sequences listed, about a sixth were seen once. The material sequenced was CD8+ T cells from PBMCs. The clonotype comes from a human donor in good health (CMV status not recorded). Some clones in this sample may be carry-over from other donors' samples. The rearrangement links TRBV12-3 or TRBV12-4 to TRBJ2-3; no clear D gene. The CDR3 region is CASRPQSTDTQYF. The CDR3 coding sequence is TGTGCCAGCAGGCCACAGTCCACAGATACGCAGTATTTT.